Listed here are 27 T cell receptor beta chains from one sample, sequenced in a study of blood T cell repertoires in COVID-19. Here immunoSEQ multiplex PCR was the method, and the copy in TCRdb shows in-frame clones only, minus some. Of 150,000 to 190,000 clones in the sample, roughly 80% were seen once. Material for sequencing was peripheral blood. The receptors here all came from a woman aged 80 or over with acute or convalescent COVID-19.

The chain employs TRBV6-5 and TRBJ2-7; 8 bases match TRBD1. Germline V CDR1 and CDR2: MNHEY, SVGAGI. The CDR3 is 14 amino acids. V lost 8 bases, J lost 2 bases, and 8 bases stayed unmatched. CDR3 region: CASQAGTGPYEQYF. The CDR3, as DNA: TGTGCCAGCCAAGCCGGGACAGGTCCCTACGAGCAGTACTTC.

The CDR3 spells CASSYRQGGNQPQHF. The CDR3 bases are TGTGCCAGCAGTTACCGGCAGGGCGGCAATCAGCCCCAGCATTTT. This chain links TRBV6-2 or TRBV6-3 with TRBJ1-5, with D possibly TRBD1 on 5 matching bases. This CDR3 has 15 amino acids. Germline V CDR1 and CDR2: MNHEY, SVGEGT. V was pared by 2 bases and J by 2 bases, with 10 bases between.

V is TRBV27 and J is TRBJ2-3; the match to TRBD2 covers 11 bases. The CDR3 contains 16 residues. Germline V lookup: CDR1 MNHEY, CDR2 SMNVEV (reference sequence). V was pared by 2 bases and J by 8 bases, with 9 bases of the junction left unmatched. DNA of the CDR3: TGTGCCAGCAGTTTAAAGGTAGCGGGAGGGCCCGGTACGCAGTATTTT. Protein: CASSLKVAGGPGTQYF.

This chain's CDR3 is CASSGTSGPTNTGELFF. CDR3 nucleotides: TGTGCCAGCAGTGGGACTAGCGGCCCCACGAACACCGGGGAGCTGTTTTTT. The rearrangement uses TRBV7-3 and TRBJ2-2; TRBD2 matches at 11 bases. The CDR3 contains 17 residues. The germline CDR1 and CDR2 sequences are SGHTA and FQGTGA. After removal of 6 bases from V and 0 bases from J, the junction contained 6 bases not matched to a gene.

The genes are TRBV6-6 and TRBJ1-5; TRBD1 matches 9 bases. Trimming removed 5 bases from V and 7 bases from J; junction bases left unmatched: 18. The CDR3 loop spans 18 amino acids. The germline CDR1 and CDR2 sequences are MNHNY and SVGAGI (reference sequence). In DNA form, the CDR3 reads TGTGCCAGCAGTCACAGGGGGCCGCAAATCCCCGATCACCAGCCCCAGCATTTT. This gives the protein CASSHRGPQIPDHQPQHF.

The chain employs TRBV11-2 and TRBJ2-1, with 7 bases aligning to TRBD2. The germline gives CDR1 SGHAT, CDR2 FQNNGV. With 5 bases clipped from V and 7 bases from J, the junction kept 8 bases outside the gene matches. The CDR3 is made up of 14 amino acids. CDR3 coding DNA: TGTGCCAGCAGCGAAGCGCGGGAGACGAATGAGCAGTTCTTC. Protein sequence: CASSEARETNEQFF.

The chain joins TRBV7-7 to TRBJ2-2; D might be TRBD2 (6 bases). The CDR3 length is 13 residues. Germline-derived CDR1 and CDR2 are SSHAT and FNYEAQ (reference sequence). Between the trimmed V and J ends, which lost 3 bases and 6 bases, there was a span of 8 bases. CDR3 protein: CASSLEGSGELFF. DNA for the CDR3: TGTGCCAGCAGCTTGGAGGGGTCCGGGGAGCTGTTTTTT.

V usage is TRBV19 and J usage is TRBJ2-1; possible D gene TRBD1, 6 bases. The CDR3 consists of 14 residues. CDR1 and CDR2 (germline): LNHDA, SQIVND (reference sequence). V was clipped by 7 bases and J by 0 bases, with 10 bases between them. The chain's CDR3 is CASTGVSSYNEQFF. DNA of the CDR3: TGTGCCAGTACAGGGGTTAGCTCCTACAATGAGCAGTTCTTC.

This chain connects TRBV9 to TRBJ1-6; D might be TRBD1 (5 bases). From germline, CDR1 is SGDLS and CDR2 YYNGEE. The CDR3 consists of 17 residues. V lost 0 bases, J lost 9 bases, and 19 bases lay in between. CDR3 in DNA: TGTGCCAGCAGCGTAGATCCCCGGGAAGGGGAGGGTTCACCCCTCCACTTT. This encodes CASSVDPREGEGSPLHF. Full variable domain (missing parts from reference TRBV9 and TRBJ1-6): DSGVTQTPKHLITATGQRVTLRCSPRSGDLSVYWYQQSLDQGLQFLIQYYNGEERAKGNILERFSAQQFPDLHSELNLSSLELGDSALYFCASSVDPREGEGSPLHFGNGTRLTVT.

V is TRBV18 and J is TRBJ2-3, with 7 bases fitting TRBD1. V shed 3 bases and J 5 bases; nucleotides not matched to a gene: 8. This CDR3 spans 15 amino acids. CDR1 is KGHSH, CDR2 LQKENI, per germline. CDR3 sequence reads: CASSPTAQGEDTQYF. CDR3 sequence (DNA): TGTGCCAGCTCACCTACCGCGCAGGGGGAAGATACGCAGTATTTT.

The rearrangement joins TRBV4-2 to TRBJ1-5, with D perhaps matching TRBD1 (6 bases). Germline CDR1 is LGHNA and CDR2 is YNFKEQ. There are 12 residues in the CDR3. Trimming pared 0 bases from V and 11 bases from J, leaving 8 bases between. CDR3 sequence reads: CASSQDDRSQHF. The DNA for the CDR3 is TGTGCCAGCAGCCAAGATGACAGGTCCCAGCATTTT.

The genes are TRBV18 and TRBJ1-2; tentatively, D is TRBD1 (6 bases). V was shortened by 3 bases and J by 5 bases, with 16 bases between the two germline ends. There are 15 residues in the CDR3. CDR1 is KGHSH, CDR2 LQKENI, per germline. CDR3 in DNA: TGTGCCAGCTCACCGGGCATGGACAGAAGGTATGGCTACACCTTC. Amino acids: CASSPGMDRRYGYTF.

This chain uses TRBV19 with TRBJ1-5; D possibly corresponds to TRBD1 (5 bases). The CDR3 consists of 14 residues. Germline CDR1 reads LNHDA; CDR2 reads SQIVND (reference sequence). Deletions cut 7 bases from V and 6 bases from J, with 16 bases between. CDR3 sequence reads: CASNIWGEGQPQHF. CDR3 in DNA: TGTGCCAGTAACATATGGGGGGAGGGTCAGCCCCAGCATTTT.

V is TRBV3-1 (or the pseudogene TRBV3-2) and J is TRBJ2-5; a possible D gene is TRBD1 (5 bases). The V and J ends lost 2 bases and 5 bases respectively, with 21 bases between them. The CDR3 is 17 amino acids. Germline assignment: CDR1 LGHDT and CDR2 YNNKEL (reference sequence). CDR3 sequence reads: CASSQRRDSAVGETQYF. In nucleotides, the CDR3 is TGTGCCAGCAGCCAACGTCGCGACAGCGCTGTGGGGGAGACCCAGTACTTC.

The chain couples TRBV5-1 to TRBJ2-1; 9 bases line up with TRBD2. The CDR3 is 16 residues long. Trimming cost V 5 bases and J 2 bases; bases outside gene matches: 8. Germline values: CDR1 SGHRS, CDR2 YFSETQ. The CDR3 sequence is CASSQSPSGAYNEQFF. The DNA for the CDR3 is TGCGCCAGCAGTCAGTCCCCTAGCGGGGCCTACAATGAGCAGTTCTTC.

J is TRBJ1-1 and V is TRBV6-5; 7 bases line up with TRBD1. The V gene's germline CDR1 is MNHEY and CDR2 SVGAGI. With V trimmed by 11 bases and J by 1 base, 4 bases remained unmatched. The CDR3 has 12 residues. CDR3 residues: CAGWDRNTEAFF. CDR3 sequence (DNA): TGTGCCGGATGGGACAGGAACACTGAAGCTTTCTTT.

This rearrangement joins TRBV6-6 to TRBJ1-1, with D unclear. Trimming shortened V by 0 bases and J by 10 bases, and 9 bases separated the two germline ends. The CDR3 loop spans 12 amino acids. Germline V CDR1 and CDR2: MNHNY, SVGAGI (reference sequence). The CDR3 sequence: CASSYSKIAAFF. Written as DNA, the CDR3 is TGTGCCAGCAGTTACTCGAAGATAGCAGCTTTCTTT.

The chain carries TRBV7-2 and TRBJ1-6; a weak D match, TRBD1 (6 bases). Between the trimmed V and J ends, which lost 5 bases and 5 bases, there was a span of 16 bases. Per germline, CDR1 SGHTA and CDR2 FQGNSA. This CDR3 spans 16 amino acids. The DNA for the CDR3 is TGTGCCAGCAGCCTCCTGGGGGGGGCCAATAATTCACCCCTCCACTTT. This translates into CASSLLGGANNSPLHF.

The chain combines TRBV9 with TRBJ1-6; 10 positions agree with TRBD1. J gave up 9 bases and V 4 bases, and 4 bases lay outside the gene matches. This CDR3 has 14 residues. From germline, CDR1 is SGDLS and CDR2 YYNGEE. This chain's CDR3 is CASSQTGGGSPLHF. DNA for the CDR3: TGTGCCAGCAGCCAGACAGGGGGCGGTTCACCCCTCCACTTT.

The rearrangement joins TRBV6-5 to TRBJ1-2, with D maybe TRBD1 (5 bases). This CDR3 comprises 13 residues. The ends were cut back, 7 bases at V and 3 bases at J, with 12 bases in the middle. Germline CDR1 and CDR2: MNHEY and SVGAGI. The CDR3 loop reads CASTAKGHYGYTF. CDR3 DNA sequence: TGTGCCAGCACCGCCAAGGGGCACTATGGCTACACCTTC.

The rearrangement uses TRBV19 and TRBJ1-5; no firm D call. Looked up from germline, CDR1 is LNHDA and CDR2 is SQIVND (reference sequence). The CDR3 covers 13 residues. V gave up 2 bases and J gave up 7 bases, with 9 bases separating them. CDR3 nucleotide sequence: TGTGCCAGTAGTATACGAGGGCGGCAGCCCCAGCATTTT. Its translation is CASSIRGRQPQHF.

The chain links TRBV7-2 to TRBJ1-1; D possibly corresponds to TRBD1 (6 bases). Germline V gives CDR1 SGHTA, CDR2 FQGNSA. Trimming took off 3 bases at V and 10 bases at J, with 24 bases between the two ends. The CDR3 is 16 residues long. In DNA form, the CDR3 reads TGTGCCAGCAGCTTTACAGGGCTTGACAAGTCTAGGGGAGCTTTCTTT. Its protein product is CASSFTGLDKSRGAFF.

The chain combines TRBV2 with TRBJ2-5, with TRBD2 identical over 8 bases. The V gene end was trimmed by 3 bases and the J gene end by 5 bases; junction bases not matched to a gene: 5. Germline CDR1 reads SNHLY; CDR2 reads FYNNEI. The CDR3 has 14 amino acids. The CDR3 DNA is TGTGCCAGCAGTGATCTAGCGGGTGGGGAGACCCAGTACTTC. The encoded protein is CASSDLAGGETQYF.

The V call is TRBV15, the J call TRBJ1-6, with TRBD1 matching over 11 bases. Germline loops: CDR1 LNHNV, CDR2 YYDKDF (reference sequence). The CDR3 covers 16 residues. Trimming at V came to 8 bases and at J to 8 bases, leaving 11 bases not matched to a gene. The CDR3 here is CATGTGGTETYSPLHF. CDR3 DNA: TGTGCCACCGGGACAGGGGGAACTGAGACGTATTCACCCCTCCACTTT.

The rearrangement links TRBV27 to TRBJ1-2; TRBD1 matches at 9 bases. The CDR3 sequence is 14 residues long. Germline CDR1 is MNHEY and CDR2 is SMNVEV (reference sequence). Trimming cost V 6 bases and J 8 bases; bases outside gene matches: 10. The DNA for the CDR3 is TGTGCCAGCAGATCCTCCGGGACAGGGTACGGCTACACCTTC. Protein product: CASRSSGTGYGYTF.

This clone was seen many times. The chain has TRBV19 and TRBJ1-1; 7 bases map to TRBD1. CDR3 length: 14 amino acids. V gave up 5 bases and J gave up 1 base; unmatched junction bases: 4. The germline V gene encodes CDR1 LNHDA and CDR2 SQIVND (reference sequence). CDR3 nucleotides: TGTGCCAGTAGTCAGCGGACAGGGAACACTGAAGCTTTCTTT. Translated, it gives CASSQRTGNTEAFF.

The rearrangement joins TRBV7-2 to TRBJ2-3, with D unclear. The V and J ends lost 2 bases and 2 bases respectively, with 17 bases between them. The germline V gene encodes CDR1 SGHTA and CDR2 FQGNSA. The CDR3 consists of 17 residues. CDR3 amino acids: CASSLIAPIYDTDTQYF. The DNA for the CDR3 is TGTGCCAGCAGCTTAATCGCCCCCATCTATGACACAGATACGCAGTATTTT.